This TCR beta chain was sequenced during a study of regulatory T cells in long-lasting Graves disease. For TCR beta, libraries came from iRepertoire HTBI primers and Arm-PCR of CDR3 regions. TCRdb passed the multiplex PCR reads through MiXCR, listing each CDR3 protein once. The table lists some 460,000 distinct CDR3 sequences, under 20% of them singletons. Time point here: newly diagnosed GD, antithyroid drugs for less than 3 months. The TCR library was made from RNA extracted from PBMCs. This clonotype was detected ten times or more. The same specimen was also included in a second study, on T cells in Graves' hyperthyroidism and ophthalmopathy. That work states: Diagnostic assessment was based on clinical symptoms, serum thyroxine and TRAb, thyroid ultrasound and orbital computed tomography.

The TCR was taken from a man in his forties or fifties with Graves disease. Sequences were derived from peripheral blood mononuclear cells (PBMCs), sampled at new diagnosis, from a patient treated with antithyroid drugs.

The CDR3 DNA reads as TGTGCCACCAGTGATTCGGACAGGTCCTACGAGCAGTACTTC. Its translation: CATSDSDRSYEQYF. This sequence joins TRBV24-1 and TRBJ2-7, with 7 bases lining up with TRBD1. Trimming took 2 bases from V and 1 from J; bases not matched to a gene: 1. The CDR3 loop spans 14 amino acids. Germline lookup yields CDR1 KGHDR and CDR2 SFDVKD.